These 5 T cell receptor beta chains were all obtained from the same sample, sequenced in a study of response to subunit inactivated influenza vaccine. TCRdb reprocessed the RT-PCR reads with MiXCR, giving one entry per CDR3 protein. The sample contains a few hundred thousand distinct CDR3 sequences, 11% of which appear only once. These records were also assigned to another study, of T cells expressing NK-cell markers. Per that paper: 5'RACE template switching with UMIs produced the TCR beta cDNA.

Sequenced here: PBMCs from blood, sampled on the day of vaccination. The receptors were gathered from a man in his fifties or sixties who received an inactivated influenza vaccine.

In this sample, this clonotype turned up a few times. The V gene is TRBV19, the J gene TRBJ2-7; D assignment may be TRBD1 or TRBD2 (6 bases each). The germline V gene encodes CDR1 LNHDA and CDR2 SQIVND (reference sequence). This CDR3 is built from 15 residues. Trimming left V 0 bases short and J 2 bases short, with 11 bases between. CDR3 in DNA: TGTGCCAGTAGTATAGAGGCCGGGGGCCCCTACGAGCAGTACTTC. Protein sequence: CASSIEAGGPYEQYF.

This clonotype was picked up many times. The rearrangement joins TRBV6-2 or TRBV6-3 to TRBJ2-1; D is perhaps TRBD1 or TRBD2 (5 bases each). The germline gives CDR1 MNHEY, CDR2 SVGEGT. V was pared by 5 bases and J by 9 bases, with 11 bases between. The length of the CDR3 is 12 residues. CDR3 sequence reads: CASSPLGAEQFF. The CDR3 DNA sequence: TGTGCCAGCAGTCCACTCGGGGCTGAGCAGTTCTTC.

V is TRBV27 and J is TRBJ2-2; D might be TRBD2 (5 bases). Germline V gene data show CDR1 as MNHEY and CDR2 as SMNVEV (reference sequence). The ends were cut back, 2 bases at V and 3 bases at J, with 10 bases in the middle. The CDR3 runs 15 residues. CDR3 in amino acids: CASSLMGRDTGELFF. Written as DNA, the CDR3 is TGTGCCAGCAGTTTAATGGGGAGAGACACCGGGGAGCTGTTTTTT.

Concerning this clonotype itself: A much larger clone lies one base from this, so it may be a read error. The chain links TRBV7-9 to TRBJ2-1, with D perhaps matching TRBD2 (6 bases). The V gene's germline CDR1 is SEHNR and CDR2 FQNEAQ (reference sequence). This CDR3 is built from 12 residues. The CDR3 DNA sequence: TGTACCAGCAGCCCAACTAGCTTTGAGCAGTTCTTC. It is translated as CTSSPTSFEQFF.

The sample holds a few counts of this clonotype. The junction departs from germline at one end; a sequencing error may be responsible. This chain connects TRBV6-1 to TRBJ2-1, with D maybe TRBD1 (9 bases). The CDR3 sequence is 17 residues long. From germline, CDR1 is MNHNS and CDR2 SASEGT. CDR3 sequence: CASNLVREGQGYNEQFF. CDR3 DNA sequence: TGTGCCAGCAATCTAGTTCGGGAGGGACAGGGATACAATGAACAGTTCTTC.